Below, 17 T cell receptor beta chains from the same sample are listed, as sequenced in a study of cytomegalovirus exposure and HLA in healthy donors. The PCR had 60 Vbeta and 13 Jbeta primers. The repertoire was sequenced with immunoSEQ multiplex PCR; TCRdb's copy has only in-frame clones and lacks some. The table records some 170,000 clones, 75% to 90% of them present only once. Sequences were obtained from PBMCs. The receptors stem from a man aged 25 to 40 in good health and CMV-seronegative.

This clone has only a few counts. The V and J genes are TRBV29-1 and TRBJ1-2; D may be TRBD1 (5 bases). The germline V gene encodes CDR1 SQVTM and CDR2 ANQGSEA. V was trimmed by 4 bases and J by 0 bases, leaving 9 bases between them. CDR3 length: 13 residues. The CDR3 sequence is CSVGGRANYGYTF. The CDR3 region has the DNA TGCAGCGTTGGGGGCAGGGCTAACTATGGCTACACCTTC.

The chain couples TRBV5-1 to TRBJ1-6; TRBD1 matches 7 bases. Germline CDR1 reads SGHRS; CDR2 reads YFSETQ. CDR3 size: 15 residues. V lost 4 bases to trimming and J lost 6 bases; unmatched junction nucleotides: 7. The CDR3 sequence: CASSPRGQSNSPLHF. The CDR3 nucleotides are TGCGCCAGCAGCCCGAGGGGACAGTCTAATTCACCCCTCCACTTT.

The chain employs TRBV5-4 and TRBJ1-6; TRBD1 might be the D (6 bases). Germline CDR1 SGHNT, CDR2 YYREEE (reference sequence). The V gene lost 5 bases and the J gene lost 5 bases, with 11 bases spanning the gap. The CDR3 totals 14 residues. This CDR3 reads CASRLAGDNSPLHF. Here the CDR3 DNA reads TGTGCCAGCAGGTTAGCAGGGGATAATTCACCCCTCCACTTT.

The chain has TRBV30 and TRBJ1-2; D is unclear. Germline loops: CDR1 GTSNPN, CDR2 SVGIG (reference sequence). The V end was cut by 0 bases, the J end by 2 bases, with 13 bases between. This CDR3 has 15 amino acids. In DNA, the CDR3 is TGTGCCTGGAGTGTACGAGGAGCGGAGAACTATGGCTACACCTTC. Its protein is CAWSVRGAENYGYTF.

The chain combines TRBV5-4 with TRBJ1-6; D gene uncertain. V shed 4 bases and J shed 0 bases, with 11 bases lying between them. CDR1 and CDR2 from the germline V gene are SGHNT and YYREEE (reference sequence). This CDR3 is built from 16 residues. The CDR3 is CASSASGGSYNSPLHF. The CDR3 nucleotides are TGTGCCAGCAGCGCTAGTGGAGGCTCCTATAATTCACCCCTCCACTTT.

The chain couples TRBV29-1 to TRBJ2-2; D perhaps matches TRBD1 (5 bases). The CDR3 contains 15 residues. Germline V gene data show CDR1 as SQVTM and CDR2 as ANQGSEA. V lost 0 bases, J lost 1 base, and 9 bases lay in between. CDR3 amino acids: CSVEDTGRNTGELFF. The CDR3 coding sequence is TGCAGCGTTGAAGATACAGGAAGGAACACCGGGGAGCTGTTTTTT.

V gene TRBV5-4 combines with J gene TRBJ2-1; the match to TRBD2 covers 9 bases. This CDR3 is built from 16 residues. V shed 5 bases and J 3 bases; nucleotides not matched to a gene: 9. The germline gives CDR1 SGHNT, CDR2 YYREEE (reference sequence). The chain's CDR3 is CASRLRGGENYNEQFF. In DNA, the CDR3 is TGTGCCAGCAGGTTGCGGGGGGGTGAAAACTACAATGAGCAGTTCTTC.

V is TRBV28 and J is TRBJ2-5, with D maybe TRBD2 (6 bases). Trimming left V 10 bases short and J 5 bases short, with 17 bases between. This CDR3 has 13 residues. Germline values: CDR1 MDHEN, CDR2 SYDVKM. The CDR3 reads CAIQVGGGETQYF. The CDR3 nucleotides read TGTGCCATCCAGGTCGGGGGTGGGGAGACCCAGTACTTC.

This clone appeared once. The CDR3 loop is CASSLPAGDTEAFF. CDR3 in DNA: TGCGCCAGCAGCCTCCCGGCGGGGGACACTGAAGCTTTCTTT. This chain uses TRBV4-1 with TRBJ1-1; a weak D match, TRBD1 (5 bases). CDR3 length: 14 amino acids. The V end was cut by 4 bases, the J end by 3 bases, with 12 bases between. CDR1 is MGHRA, CDR2 YSYEKL, per germline.

This clone was counted between two and nine times. At the DNA level, this CDR3 is encoded by other sequences in the same sample as well. V and J are TRBV29-1 and TRBJ2-7; TRBD1 matches at 7 bases. Germline CDR1 SQVTM, CDR2 ANQGSEA. The V and J ends lost 7 bases and 2 bases, in that order; junction bases with no gene match: 5. The CDR3 is 12 residues long. The CDR3 sequence is CSARQGAYEQYF. The DNA of the CDR3 is TGCAGCGCCCGACAGGGCGCCTACGAGCAGTACTTC.

V usage is TRBV28 and J usage is TRBJ2-7, with TRBD1 identical over 7 bases. Germline V gene sequence: CDR1 MDHEN, CDR2 SYDVKM. Unmatched junction bases numbered 12, after V lost 8 bases and J lost 2 bases. The CDR3 loop spans 15 amino acids. CDR3 bases: TGTGCCAGCCGTCAGTTTTGGCAGGGGGCCTACGAGCAGTACTTC. Its protein is CASRQFWQGAYEQYF.

The chain carries TRBV4-3 and TRBJ1-6; 7 bases agree with TRBD1. The CDR3 length is 13 residues. Germline V lookup: CDR1 LGHNA, CDR2 YSLEER. V shed 7 bases and J 10 bases; nucleotides not matched to a gene: 7. For the CDR3, the DNA is TGCGCCAGCAACCGACAGGGAGGCTCACCCCTCCACTTT. It codes for CASNRQGGSPLHF.

This rearrangement joins TRBV11-2 to TRBJ2-1; 8 nucleotides line up with TRBD2. This CDR3 comprises 16 residues. Germline V gene data show CDR1 as SGHAT and CDR2 as FQNNGV. V lost 0 bases to trimming and J lost 4 bases; unmatched junction nucleotides: 5. CDR3 bases: TGTGCCAGCAGCTTAGAGGCGGGAGGAGGTTACAATGAGCAGTTCTTC. It specifies CASSLEAGGGYNEQFF. Full variable domain (outside the CDR3, taken from reference TRBV11-2 and TRBJ2-1): EAGVAQSPRYKIIEKRQSVAFWCNPISGHATLYWYQQILGQGPKLLIQFQNNGVVDDSQLPKDRFSAERLKGVDSTLKIQPAKLEDSAVYLCASSLEAGGGYNEQFFGPGTRLTVL.

The rearrangement links TRBV5-1 to TRBJ1-4; 7 positions agree with TRBD1. V lost 4 bases to trimming and J lost 4 bases; unmatched junction nucleotides: 7. Germline lookup yields CDR1 SGHRS and CDR2 YFSETQ. The CDR3 runs to 15 residues. CDR3 bases: TGCGCCAGCAGCCAGGGGGGTTGGAGTAATGAAAAACTGTTTTTT. This encodes CASSQGGWSNEKLFF.

The count of this clone is one. The rearrangement joins TRBV18 to TRBJ2-5; perhaps TRBD1 as D (6 bases). CDR1 and CDR2 from the germline V gene are KGHSH and LQKENI. CDR3 length: 17 residues. V lost 3 bases to trimming and J lost 1 base, with 18 bases between them. This CDR3 reads CASSPPLFAGAQETQYF. The CDR3 bases are TGTGCCAGCTCACCCCCCTTATTCGCAGGGGCCCAAGAGACCCAGTACTTC.

With respect to this clone: At one end the junction does not follow the germline gene, possibly because of a read error. The chain recombines TRBV2 with TRBJ1-5; D might be TRBD1 (6 bases). This CDR3 comprises 14 residues. Looked up from germline, CDR1 is SNHLY and CDR2 is FYNNEI. The CDR3, as DNA: TGTGCCAGCAGTGAATCGACAGGCAACCAGCCCCAGCATTTT. It translates to CASSESTGNQPQHF.

The rearrangement uses TRBV10-3 and TRBJ1-6; possible D gene TRBD1, 6 bases. This CDR3 has 15 amino acids. Per the germline V gene, CDR1 is ENHRY and CDR2 is SYGVKD. V lost 10 bases and J lost 4, with 17 bases in between. The DNA of the CDR3 is TGTGCCACCACTCGGACAGCATTTTATAATTCACCCCTCCACTTT. Amino acid sequence: CATTRTAFYNSPLHF.